A single sample gave rise to the 16 T cell receptor beta chains below, sequenced in a study of graft-versus-host responses after intestinal transplantation. TCRdb keeps only in-frame clones here, not all; method: immunoSEQ multiplex PCR. The sample has some 110,000 clones; approximately 84% are singletons. Antigens of these TCRs are unknown. The sample consisted of unstimulated CD4+ T cells sorted from spleen or lymph node cells, taken before intestinal transplant. These receptors were taken from a human donor who received an intestinal transplant.

This clone was found once. The chain links TRBV11-2 to TRBJ2-3, with D maybe TRBD1 (5 bases). V lost 6 bases, J lost 1 base, and 14 bases lay in between. There are 15 residues in the CDR3. The germline V gene has CDR1 SGHAT and CDR2 FQNNGV. The CDR3 region is CASRNFGHRTDTQYF. In DNA form, the CDR3 reads TGTGCCAGCAGAAATTTTGGACACCGCACAGATACGCAGTATTTT.

CDR3 bases: TGTGCCAGCCATAGCCGGCTGAACTATGGCTACACCTTC. This translates into CASHSRLNYGYTF. This chain joins TRBV28 and TRBJ1-2; D is unresolved. V shed 8 bases and J shed 2 bases, with 12 bases lying between them. The CDR3 extends over 13 amino acids. Germline lookup yields CDR1 MDHEN and CDR2 SYDVKM.

The count of this clone is one. The CDR3 loop reads CASSFGQKGSPLHF. The DNA for the CDR3 is TGTGCCAGCAGCTTCGGACAGAAAGGTTCACCCCTCCACTTT. The chain combines TRBV7-3 with TRBJ1-6; tentative D call: TRBD1 (6 bases). Germline CDR1 SGHTA, CDR2 FQGTGA. This CDR3 has 14 amino acids. The V gene lost 3 bases and the J gene lost 9 bases, with 12 bases spanning the gap.

The CDR3 region has the DNA TGTGCCAGCAGCGGGGACAGGATGAACACTGAAGCTTTCTTT. Its translation: CASSGDRMNTEAFF. The rearrangement links TRBV7-7 to TRBJ1-1; 8 bases map to TRBD1. Germline-derived CDR1 and CDR2 are SSHAT and FNYEAQ (reference sequence). After removal of 5 bases from V and 0 bases from J, the junction contained 2 bases not matched to a gene. CDR3 length: 14 residues.

The chain recombines TRBV5-4 with TRBJ2-7, with TRBD2 as a possible D gene (5 bases). The ends were cut back, 2 bases at V and 1 base at J, with 10 bases in the middle. The CDR3 is 14 residues long. Germline loops: CDR1 SGHNT, CDR2 YYREEE (reference sequence). In nucleotides, the CDR3 is TGTGCCAGCAGCTTAGTCGGGGATTCCTACGAGCAGTACTTC. Encoded protein: CASSLVGDSYEQYF. Full variable domain (missing parts from reference TRBV5-4 and TRBJ2-7): ETGVTQSPTHLIKTRGQQVTLRCSSQSGHNTVSWYQQALGQGPQFIFQYYREEENGRGNFPPRFSGLQFPNYSSELNVNALELDDSALYLCASSLVGDSYEQYFGPGTRLTVT.

The chain links TRBV6-6 to TRBJ2-1, with D tentatively TRBD1 (6 bases). Germline V gene lookup returns CDR1 MNHNY and CDR2 SVGAGI (reference sequence). The V and J ends lost 6 bases and 4 bases respectively, with 10 bases between them. The CDR3 is 13 residues long. CDR3 residues: CASSWTDYNEQFF. DNA of the CDR3: TGTGCCAGCAGCTGGACAGATTACAATGAGCAGTTCTTC.

The chain carries TRBV5-4 and TRBJ2-2; TRBD2 aligns across 9 bases. Germline trimming cut 4 bases from V and 3 bases from J; bases unmatched to any gene: 13. CDR1 SGHNT and CDR2 YYREEE come from the germline V gene (reference sequence). This CDR3 contains 18 residues. The CDR3: CASSPYLEAGGDTGELFF. The DNA for the CDR3 is TGTGCCAGCAGCCCGTATTTGGAAGCGGGAGGTGACACCGGGGAGCTGTTTTTT.

The chain combines TRBV30 with TRBJ1-5; D uncertain. Trimming removed 1 base at V and 0 bases at J, with 4 bases between. CDR1 is GTSNPN and CDR2 is SVGIG in the germline V gene (reference sequence). The CDR3 runs 13 residues. The CDR3 loop is CAWSAFSNQPQHF. For the CDR3, the DNA is TGTGCCTGGAGTGCCTTTAGCAATCAGCCCCAGCATTTT.

The chain is built from TRBV6-6 and TRBJ2-2; perhaps TRBD2 as D (6 bases). The CDR3 consists of 14 residues. CDR1 MNHNY and CDR2 SVGAGI come from the germline V gene (reference sequence). The ends were cut back, 10 bases at V and 1 base at J, with 13 bases in the middle. CDR3 sequence: CATLGLLNTGELFF. The CDR3 nucleotides read TGTGCCACCTTGGGACTCTTGAACACCGGGGAGCTGTTTTTT.

V gene TRBV11-2 combines with J gene TRBJ2-5; no reliable D call. Trimming took off 1 base at V and 4 bases at J, with 13 bases between the two ends. Germline V gene sequence: CDR1 SGHAT, CDR2 FQNNGV. This CDR3 region has 15 residues. In DNA, the CDR3 is TGTGCCAGCAGCTTAGGAACTATCGCTGGAGAGACCCAGTACTTC. It translates to CASSLGTIAGETQYF.

The rearrangement joins TRBV9 to TRBJ1-2; D unclear. The V gene's germline CDR1 is SGDLS and CDR2 YYNGEE. V dropped 0 bases and J dropped 7 bases, with 10 bases sitting between them. The CDR3 covers 13 residues. This CDR3 reads CASSVGIHAGYTF. Here the CDR3 DNA reads TGTGCCAGCAGCGTAGGTATCCACGCTGGCTACACCTTC.

V is TRBV7-9 and J is TRBJ2-5; perhaps TRBD1 as D (5 bases). V was pared by 3 bases and J by 2 bases, with 10 bases between. The length of the CDR3 is 14 residues. Germline assignment: CDR1 SEHNR and CDR2 FQNEAQ (reference sequence). The CDR3 spells CASSFRSGQETQYF. The CDR3 nucleotides read TGTGCCAGCAGCTTTAGGTCAGGGCAAGAGACCCAGTACTTC.

V usage is TRBV7-9 and J usage is TRBJ2-3; 9 nucleotides align to TRBD2. CDR1 and CDR2 (germline): SEHNR, FQNEAQ (reference sequence). The length of the CDR3 is 16 residues. V shed 3 bases and J 2 bases; nucleotides not matched to a gene: 6. The CDR3 DNA is TGTGCCAGCAGCTTCACCCTAGCGGGGATCACAGATACGCAGTATTTT. Encoded protein: CASSFTLAGITDTQYF. Combining the CDR3 with reference TRBV7-9 and TRBJ2-3 gives the whole variable domain DTGVSQNPRHKITKRGQNVTFRCDPISEHNRLYWYRQTLGQGPEFLTYFQNEAQLEKSRLLSDRFSAERPKGSFSTLEIQRTEQGDSAMYLCASSFTLAGITDTQYFGPGTRLTVL.

The gene calls are TRBV29-1 and TRBJ2-5; D is ambiguous. The V gene lost 0 bases and the J gene lost 0 bases, with 5 bases spanning the gap. CDR1 and CDR2 from the germline V gene are SQVTM and ANQGSEA. This CDR3 is built from 13 residues. The CDR3 loop reads CSVEETNQETQYF. CDR3 DNA: TGCAGCGTTGAAGAAACTAACCAAGAGACCCAGTACTTC.

This sequence joins TRBV18 and TRBJ1-1; D gene uncertain. Germline CDR1 KGHSH, CDR2 LQKENI. Trimming left V 1 base short and J 0 bases short, with 6 bases between. The CDR3 sequence is 14 residues long. The CDR3 DNA reads as TGTGCCAGCTCACCACGGGTTATGAACACTGAAGCTTTCTTT. Its translation: CASSPRVMNTEAFF. The whole variable domain, filled in from reference TRBV18 and TRBJ1-1, reads NAGVMQNPRHLVRRRGQEARLRCSPMKGHSHVYWYRQLPEEGLKFMVYLQKENIIDESGMPKERFSAEFPKEGPSILRIQQVVRGDSAAYFCASSPRVMNTEAFFGQGTRLTVV.

The chain links TRBV11-2 to TRBJ2-7; TRBD2 matches at 9 bases. The germline CDR1 and CDR2 sequences are SGHAT and FQNNGV. V lost 4 bases and J lost 4; bases outside the gene matches: 14. The CDR3 contains 17 residues. In nucleotides, the CDR3 is TGTGCCAGCAGCTCCGTTGCGCGGGAGGGCCGACTTTACGAGCAGTACTTC. It specifies CASSSVAREGRLYEQYF. Based on the CDR3 plus reference TRBV11-2 and TRBJ2-7, the full variable domain is EAGVAQSPRYKIIEKRQSVAFWCNPISGHATLYWYQQILGQGPKLLIQFQNNGVVDDSQLPKDRFSAERLKGVDSTLKIQPAKLEDSAVYLCASSSVAREGRLYEQYFGPGTRLTVT.